The rows below give T cell receptor beta chains drawn from one sample of a study of CD8 T cells in Susac syndrome. In TCRdb, the immunoSEQ multiplex PCR reads were re-called with MiXCR into one record per CDR3 protein. The sample yields around 150,000 distinct CDR3 sequences, 80% to 95% seen once. Sequences were obtained from CD4+ T cells from PBMCs. These receptors came from a human donor in good health. The CDR3 runs from the conserved cysteine through the conserved F or W. The D gene is left open where the match is weak. Clone size is given for some rows only: seen once, a few or many times, or a class if the clone is expanded.

j_call d_call v_call clone_size cdr3_nt cdr3_aa
TRBJ1-1 - TRBV7-3 once TGTGCCAGCAGCTTAGGAAGTGGGTACGCGAGTGAAGCTTTCTTT CASSLGSGYASEAFF
TRBJ1-5 TRBD1 TRBV7-2 once TGTGCCAGCAGCCCGGGACAGGTCAATCAGCCCCAGCATTTT CASSPGQVNQPQHF
TRBJ2-7 - TRBV11-1 few TGTGCCAGCAGCTTAGACGGCTACGAGCAGTACTTC CASSLDGYEQYF
TRBJ2-2 TRBD2 TRBV4-1 - TGCGCCAGCAGCCAAGATAGCGGGGGGGCCGACACCGGGGAGCTGTTTTTT CASSQDSGGADTGELFF
TRBJ1-4 TRBD1 TRBV12-3/TRBV12-4 - TGTGCCAGCAGCCTTGGAGGGGGCCCTAATGAAAAACTGTTTTTT CASSLGGGPNEKLFF
TRBJ1-1 TRBD1 TRBV7-9 - TGTGCCAGCACTGAAACAGGGGGAACTTCCACTGAAGCTTTCTTT CASTETGGTSTEAFF
TRBJ1-2 - TRBV20-1 - TGCAGTGCTGTGGTCGGGGGACGTCTACAACAACGCGATGGCTACACCTTC CSAVVGGRLQQRDGYTF
TRBJ1-4 - TRBV12-3/TRBV12-4 - TGTGCCAGCAGTTTAATGGGGGGCGCCGATGAAAAACTGTTTTTT CASSLMGGADEKLFF
TRBJ1-2 - TRBV5-1 - TGCGCCAGCAGCTTGGCCCACAGCGCCCGCTATGGCTACACCTTC CASSLAHSARYGYTF
TRBJ2-7 TRBD2 TRBV10-3 - TGTGCCATCACAGGTAGCGGGGGGGCTAATGTCTACGAGCAGTACTTC CAITGSGGANVYEQYF
TRBJ2-2 - TRBV11-2 - TGTGCCAGCAGCTCTCAGTCCAGAGTGGAGCTGTTTTTT CASSSQSRVELFF
TRBJ2-7 - TRBV9 - TGTGCCAGCAGCGTAGCAGAGGGTCCCTACGAGCAGTACTTC CASSVAEGPYEQYF
TRBJ1-5 - TRBV3-1 - TGTGCCAGCAGCCAAAGTAGTGATCAGCCCCAGCATTTT CASSQSSDQPQHF